These 26 T cell receptor beta chains were sequenced from one sample in a study of CD8 T cells in ankylosing spondylitis. TCRdb reprocessed the 5' RACE reads with MiXCR, giving one entry per CDR3 protein. The top ten hold 20% to 25% of the sample, which has a few hundred thousand distinct CDR3 sequences, over 9.5% seen once. Sequenced input: blood, either unsorted or a sorted T cell fraction (not recorded which). These receptors all stem from a male donor with ankylosing spondylitis or in good health (not recorded which).

This clonotype was seen only a few times. The junction departs from germline at one end; a sequencing error may be responsible. The chain combines TRBV3-1 with TRBJ2-3; a weak D match, TRBD2 (5 bases). The CDR3 spans 12 residues. Germline lookup yields CDR1 LGHDT and CDR2 YNNKEL (reference sequence). CDR3 bases: TGTGCCAGCAGCTCTAGCAGAGATACGCAGTATTTT. This encodes CASSSSRDTQYF.

This clonotype occurred once. V gene TRBV18 combines with J gene TRBJ1-6; D is unresolved. Germline V lookup: CDR1 KGHSH, CDR2 LQKENI. The germline V and J ends were trimmed by 0 bases and 11 bases, with 8 bases remaining between them. The CDR3 consists of 13 residues. The CDR3 sequence: CASSPPSGPPLHF. CDR3 bases: TGTGCCAGCTCACCACCCTCGGGTCCACCCCTCCACTTT.

This clonotype was picked up a small number of times. J is TRBJ2-5 and V is TRBV2; TRBD1 agrees at 7 bases. Trimming removed 1 base from V and 6 bases from J; junction bases left unmatched: 5. Germline values: CDR1 SNHLY, CDR2 FYNNEI. CDR3 length equals 14 residues. The CDR3 sequence: CASSEEGAAKTQYF. For the CDR3, the DNA is TGTGCCAGCAGTGAAGAGGGGGCAGCTAAGACCCAGTACTTC.

This clonotype was counted only a few times. The rearrangement links TRBV5-1 to TRBJ2-1; D is tentatively TRBD1 or TRBD2 (5 bases each). V dropped 2 bases and J dropped 9 bases, with 15 bases sitting between them. This CDR3 region has 14 residues. Germline-derived CDR1 and CDR2 are SGHRS and YFSETQ. As DNA, the CDR3 is TGCGCCAGCAGCTTTAGTAGGGGTGGAGGTGAGCAGTTCTTC. Amino acid sequence: CASSFSRGGGEQFF.

In its sample, this clonotype was seen many times. The chain combines TRBV7-3 with TRBJ2-1; 8 bases align to TRBD1. This CDR3 region has 13 residues. The germline V gene has CDR1 SGHTA and CDR2 FQGTGA. The J segment lost 10 bases and the V segment lost 2 bases, leaving 4 bases of the junction unmatched. The CDR3 DNA reads TGTGCCAGCAGCTTACCAGGGGGCGAAGAGCAGTTCTTC. It is translated as CASSLPGGEEQFF.

This clonotype was seen at least ten times. The V and J genes are TRBV20-1 and TRBJ2-3, with D possibly being TRBD2 (7 bases). CDR1 DFQATT and CDR2 SNEGSKA come from the germline V gene (reference sequence). Trimming took 5 bases from V and 2 from J, leaving 17 bases between them. This CDR3 spans 15 amino acids. The CDR3 coding sequence is TGCAGTGCTGGGGGCCGGCGGGGGATCACAGATACGCAGTATTTT. Translation gives CSAGGRRGITDTQYF.

This chain's CDR3 is CASSRGGNEKLFF. The CDR3 bases are TGCGCCAGCTCGCGGGGTGGAAATGAAAAACTGTTTTTT. The rearrangement links TRBV5-1 to TRBJ1-4; D is uncertain. The CDR3 contains 13 residues. Looked up from germline, CDR1 is SGHRS and CDR2 is YFSETQ. V shed 7 bases and J shed 5 bases, with 12 bases lying between them.

V is TRBV5-1 and J is TRBJ1-1, with D uncertain. Germline loops: CDR1 SGHRS, CDR2 YFSETQ. Trimming removed 0 bases at V and 0 bases at J, with 9 bases between. The CDR3 contains 15 residues. The CDR3 spells CASSLAGSMNTEAFF. The CDR3 DNA follows: TGCGCCAGCAGCTTGGCTGGATCTATGAACACTGAAGCTTTCTTT.

This clonotype was observed at least ten times. The chain carries TRBV7-9 and TRBJ2-3, with D perhaps matching TRBD1 or TRBD2 (5 bases each). This CDR3 has 17 residues. V was trimmed by 1 base and J by 1 base, leaving 15 bases between them. The germline V gene encodes CDR1 SEHNR and CDR2 FQNEAQ (reference sequence). CDR3 sequence: CASSLVPGVGGTDTQYF. Here the CDR3 DNA reads TGTGCCAGCAGCTTAGTCCCGGGTGTGGGGGGCACAGATACGCAGTATTTT.

This clonotype was seen repeatedly, ten times or more. The V call is TRBV7-9, the J call TRBJ2-7; maybe TRBD1 (5 bases). Germline lookup yields CDR1 SEHNR and CDR2 FQNEAQ (reference sequence). The CDR3 is 15 amino acids. V was pared by 3 bases and J by 0 bases, with 12 bases between. The CDR3 here is CASSFSSDNSYEQYF. The CDR3 DNA sequence: TGTGCCAGCAGCTTTTCCTCGGACAACTCCTACGAGCAGTACTTC.

This clonotype was seen many times. The CDR3 coding sequence is TGTGCCAGCAGCCCTGGGGGGGGTTCCACCGGGGAGCTGTTTTTT. Encoded protein: CASSPGGGSTGELFF. The chain combines TRBV7-2 with TRBJ2-2, with 7 nucleotides matching TRBD2. CDR1 is SGHTA, CDR2 FQGNSA, per germline. J gave up 4 bases and V 5 bases, and 7 bases lay outside the gene matches. CDR3 length: 15 amino acids.

This rearrangement joins TRBV3-1 to TRBJ2-5; D may be TRBD1 or TRBD2 (5 bases each). The ends were cut back, 4 bases at V and 5 bases at J, with 11 bases in the middle. CDR3 length: 13 amino acids. Germline-derived CDR1 and CDR2 are LGHDT and YNNKEL (reference sequence). This CDR3 reads CASSRDELETQYF. CDR3 nucleotide sequence: TGTGCCAGCAGCCGGGACGAGCTGGAGACCCAGTACTTC.

This clonotype occurred a few times. The V and J genes are TRBV20-1 and TRBJ2-7; 9 nucleotides match TRBD2. This CDR3 spans 15 amino acids. V trimming: 0 bases; J trimming: 5 bases; junction bases outside the gene matches: 8. Germline V gives CDR1 DFQATT, CDR2 SNEGSKA (reference sequence). The CDR3 here is CSARDEPSGAHEQYF. CDR3 coding DNA: TGCAGTGCTAGAGATGAGCCTAGCGGGGCTCACGAGCAGTACTTC.

This clonotype was counted a few times. J is TRBJ2-2 and V is TRBV7-3, with 7 bases that match TRBD1. CDR1 is SGHTA and CDR2 is FQGTGA in the germline V gene. V shed 4 bases, J shed 8 bases, and the junction held 10 bases outside the gene matches. The CDR3 extends over 15 amino acids. CDR3 coding DNA: TGTGCCAGCAGCTCAAGGGGGCCGAACGATGGGGAGCTGTTTTTT. Its translation is CASSSRGPNDGELFF.

This clonotype was counted between two and nine times. The chain links TRBV5-1 to TRBJ1-2, with a weak D call TRBD1 (5 bases). The CDR3 loop spans 14 amino acids. Germline values: CDR1 SGHRS, CDR2 YFSETQ. Trimming stripped 2 bases from V and 6 bases from J, with 14 bases between. The CDR3 DNA is TGCGCCAGCAGCTTCGGTGGCAGGGTAAATGGCTACACCTTC. Translating gives CASSFGGRVNGYTF.

This clonotype was seen many times. CDR3 DNA: TGCAGCGTTGAGGCATCACAAGAGACCCAGTACTTC. Encoded protein: CSVEASQETQYF. The gene calls are TRBV29-1 and TRBJ2-5; D gene unclear. Trimming removed 3 bases from V and 2 bases from J, with 7 bases in between. This CDR3 is built from 12 residues. Germline CDR1 reads SQVTM; CDR2 reads ANQGSEA.

Ten or more counts support this clonotype. Germline is not matched at one junction end, which may reflect a read error. The V gene is TRBV12-3 or TRBV12-4, the J gene TRBJ1-1; weak D call: TRBD1 (5 bases). CDR3 size: 14 residues. CDR3 DNA: TGTGCCAGCAGCTTAGCCGGGAAGGGGACTGAAGCTTTCTTT. This codes for CASSLAGKGTEAFF.

This clonotype was observed at least ten times. CDR3 sequence: CSAPIAGGSEQFF. The CDR3 DNA sequence: TGCAGTGCGCCAATAGCGGGGGGATCTGAGCAGTTCTTC. The chain carries TRBV20-1 and TRBJ2-1, with TRBD2 matching over 10 bases. The V and J ends lost 6 bases and 9 bases, in that order; junction bases with no gene match: 8. The CDR3 is made up of 13 amino acids. Germline assignment: CDR1 DFQATT and CDR2 SNEGSKA (reference sequence).

This clonotype occurred a few times. The gene calls are TRBV3-1 and TRBJ1-1; maybe TRBD1 (5 bases). The CDR3 runs 15 residues. CDR1 is LGHDT and CDR2 is YNNKEL in the germline V gene (reference sequence). The V end was cut by 1 base, the J end by 0 bases, with 9 bases between. The CDR3 bases are TGTGCCAGCAGCCAAGCGGGGACGGTGAACACTGAAGCTTTCTTT. It specifies CASSQAGTVNTEAFF.

This clonotype was seen ten or more times. The rearrangement uses TRBV4-1 and TRBJ2-7, with 7 bases that match TRBD2. This CDR3 has 14 amino acids. V trimming: 0 bases; J trimming: 9 bases; junction bases outside the gene matches: 8. Germline CDR1 reads MGHRA; CDR2 reads YSYEKL. The chain's CDR3 is CASSQDWTSPLQYF. The CDR3 coding sequence is TGCGCCAGCAGCCAAGATTGGACTAGTCCTCTGCAGTACTTC.

At least ten counts were recorded for this clonotype. The gene calls are TRBV6-1 and TRBJ1-1; a weak D match, TRBD1 (5 bases). CDR1 and CDR2 from the germline V gene are MNHNS and SASEGT. Trimming shortened V by 8 bases and J by 11 bases, and 30 bases separated the two germline ends. The CDR3 sequence is 16 residues long. The CDR3: CASGDSYGSGVAAAFF. The CDR3 coding sequence is TGTGCCAGCGGAGACAGTTATGGCTCTGGTGTGGCAGCGGCTTTCTTT.

The sample holds many counts of this clonotype. The rearrangement links TRBV5-6 to TRBJ1-2, with 10 bases aligning to TRBD1. The CDR3 spans 15 residues. The germline gives CDR1 SGHDT, CDR2 YYEEEE. The trim removed 0 bases at V and 3 bases at J, leaving 2 bases unmatched. The CDR3 DNA sequence: TGTGCCAGCAGCTTGGGCGGGACAGGGGACTATGGCTACACCTTC. It yields the protein CASSLGGTGDYGYTF.

This clonotype was counted at least ten times. CDR3 nucleotides: TGTGCCAGCAGCCAATTTAGCGGCCAGGAGTACGAGCAGTACTTC. Its translation is CASSQFSGQEYEQYF. The rearrangement links TRBV3-1 to TRBJ2-7, with a possible D match to TRBD2 (6 bases). CDR3 length equals 15 residues. Germline V CDR1 and CDR2: LGHDT, YNNKEL (reference sequence). Trimming took 2 bases from V and 4 from J, leaving 15 bases between them.

This clonotype was seen ten or more times. The chain couples TRBV11-2 to TRBJ2-3; D is possibly TRBD2 (6 bases). The V and J ends lost 0 bases and 8 bases respectively, with 9 bases between them. The germline V gene encodes CDR1 SGHAT and CDR2 FQNNGV. CDR3 length: 13 amino acids. The CDR3 DNA follows: TGTGCCAGCAGCTTAGATCTGCGGGGTACGCAGTATTTT. Its protein is CASSLDLRGTQYF.

This clonotype was seen a few times. This chain uses TRBV6-5 with TRBJ2-7; D gene uncertain. CDR1 and CDR2 (germline): MNHEY, SVGAGI. V lost 0 bases to trimming and J lost 2 bases, with 11 bases between them. This CDR3 is built from 15 residues. As DNA, the CDR3 is TGTGCCAGCAGTTACTCGACTCTAGGCCCCTACGAGCAGTACTTC. Its protein product is CASSYSTLGPYEQYF.

The rearrangement joins TRBV6-5 to TRBJ2-5, with a tentative D call TRBD1 (5 bases). The V end lost 7 bases, the J end lost 5 bases, and 14 bases lay between the germline ends. This CDR3 is 13 amino acids long. The germline V gene encodes CDR1 MNHEY and CDR2 SVGAGI. The CDR3 DNA reads as TGTGCCAGCATTAGCAGGGTTACGGAGACCCAGTACTTC. Protein: CASISRVTETQYF.